A single sample is the source of the 21 T cell receptor beta chains below, sequenced in a study of human T cells and chemical hapten exposure. Described time point: patch test 2, 6 weeks after DPC sensitization. This sample's treatment: therapeutic diphenylcyclopropenone sensitization with weekly scalp DPC. MiXCR was run by TCRdb on the RACE reads, yielding one entry per CDR3 protein. The repertoire holds some 79,000 distinct CDR3 sequences, with less than 11% as singletons. The sample in question was whole blood, obtained in connection with sensitization to the hapten diphenylcyclopropenone (DPC). These receptor sequences come from a woman aged 45 to 65 with alopecia areata. Some clones in this sample may be carry-over from other donors' samples.

DNA of the CDR3: TGCAGTGCTGGCCTATCTCCGGGACAGTTGAACACTGAAGCTTTCTTT. Residues: CSAGLSPGQLNTEAFF. This chain uses TRBV20-1 with TRBJ1-1, with TRBD1 matching 7 bases. The CDR3 sequence is 16 residues long. The germline V gene encodes CDR1 DFQATT and CDR2 SNEGSKA (reference sequence). V lost 5 bases to trimming and J lost 0 bases; unmatched junction nucleotides: 12.

This clonotype was seen at least ten times. The chain links TRBV2 to TRBJ2-1; D is possibly TRBD1 (5 bases). The CDR3 covers 14 residues. The germline V gene encodes CDR1 SNHLY and CDR2 FYNNEI. The V gene lost 4 bases and the J gene lost 5 bases, with 12 bases spanning the gap. The chain's CDR3 is CASSGQGGHNEQFF. The CDR3 DNA sequence: TGTGCCAGCAGTGGCCAGGGCGGACACAATGAGCAGTTCTTC.

A few counts support this clonotype. The CDR3 DNA sequence: TGTGCCAGCAGGATGACGAGCAGCTCCTACGAGCAGTACTTC. Protein sequence: CASRMTSSSYEQYF. The chain combines TRBV12-3 or TRBV12-4 with TRBJ2-7; D is unresolved. V dropped 6 bases and J dropped 0 bases, with 12 bases sitting between them. There are 14 residues in the CDR3.

Ten or more counts support this clonotype. The chain combines TRBV20-1 with TRBJ1-1; D might be TRBD1 (5 bases). This CDR3 has 16 residues. Germline CDR1 DFQATT, CDR2 SNEGSKA (reference sequence). Trimming cost V 6 bases and J 4 bases, with 24 bases left between them. The chain's CDR3 is CSAPSLSGVDTTEAFF. For the CDR3, the DNA is TGCAGTGCCCCCTCTCTTTCGGGGGTAGATACCACTGAAGCTTTCTTT.

This clonotype was counted a few times. The chain is built from TRBV7-9 and TRBJ2-1, with D tentatively TRBD2 (6 bases). V shed 5 bases and J shed 9 bases, with 11 bases lying between them. The CDR3 runs 12 residues. Germline CDR1 SEHNR, CDR2 FQNEAQ (reference sequence). Written as DNA, the CDR3 is TGTGCCAGCAGCCAGACTAGTGCTGAGCAGTTCTTC. Translating it yields CASSQTSAEQFF.

The table lists this clonotype with a few counts. The V and J genes are TRBV12-3 or TRBV12-4 and TRBJ2-7; TRBD1 or TRBD2 may be the D gene (5 bases each). V lost 5 bases, J lost 0 bases, and 14 bases lay in between. The CDR3 consists of 15 residues. This CDR3 reads CASSPSLGDSYEQYF. The CDR3 coding sequence is TGTGCCAGCAGTCCCTCCCTGGGGGACTCCTACGAGCAGTACTTC.

The chain has TRBV12-3 or TRBV12-4 and TRBJ2-3, with D possibly TRBD2 on 5 matching bases. This CDR3 has 14 amino acids. The V gene lost 7 bases and the J gene lost 1 base, with 12 bases spanning the gap. The CDR3, as DNA: TGTGCCAGCAACAAGGGAGTACGCACAGATACGCAGTATTTT. Its translation: CASNKGVRTDTQYF.

At least ten counts were recorded for this clonotype. The chain combines TRBV27 with TRBJ1-4; D uncertain. The CDR3 length is 15 residues. V lost 5 bases, J lost 3 bases, and 13 bases lay in between. Germline V gene sequence: CDR1 MNHEY, CDR2 SMNVEV (reference sequence). The CDR3 is CASSAPNSANEKLFF. The DNA for the CDR3 is TGTGCCAGCAGTGCCCCAAACTCGGCTAATGAAAAACTGTTTTTT. The entire variable domain, with the rest obtained from reference TRBV27 and TRBJ1-4, is as follows: EAQVTQNPRYLITVTGKKLTVTCSQNMNHEYMSWYRQDPGLGLRQIYYSMNVEVTDKGDVPEGYKVSRKEKRNFPLILESPSPNQTSLYFCASSAPNSANEKLFFGSGTQLSVL.

V usage is TRBV7-2 and J usage is TRBJ1-5; D is ambiguous. V gave up 1 base and J gave up 1 base, with 11 bases separating them. The CDR3 length is 16 residues. The germline CDR1 and CDR2 sequences are SGHTA and FQGNSA. For the CDR3, the DNA is TGTGCCAGCAGCTTAGGTGCTGGTTTCAGCAATCAGCCCCAGCATTTT. Translation gives CASSLGAGFSNQPQHF. The full variable domain, in which reference TRBV7-2 and TRBJ1-5 provide the parts outside the CDR3, is GAGVSQSPSNKVTEKGKDVELRCDPISGHTALYWYRQSLGQGLEFLIYFQGNSAPDKSGLPSDRFSAERTGGSVSTLTIQRTQQEDSAVYLCASSLGAGFSNQPQHFGDGTRLSIL.

The J gene is TRBJ1-5, the V gene TRBV3-1; a possible D gene is TRBD1 (5 bases). CDR3 size: 14 residues. Trimming took 3 bases from V and 3 from J, leaving 9 bases between them. The germline V gene has CDR1 LGHDT and CDR2 YNNKEL (reference sequence). In DNA, the CDR3 is TGTGCCAGCAGCCAGGGACTTCTCAATCAGCCCCAGCATTTT. Its protein product is CASSQGLLNQPQHF.

The chain recombines TRBV6-5 with TRBJ2-1; a weak D match, TRBD1 (6 bases). Germline values: CDR1 MNHEY, CDR2 SVGAGI. The CDR3 runs to 14 residues. Trimming removed 7 bases at V and 10 bases at J, with 20 bases between. In DNA, the CDR3 is TGTGCCAGCACCGGGACACCGACCGCCAGGGAGCAGTTCTTC. Protein sequence: CASTGTPTAREQFF.

This clonotype was observed many times. This chain connects TRBV6-2 or TRBV6-3 to TRBJ2-5, with 8 positions matching TRBD2. This CDR3 spans 16 amino acids. The V and J ends lost 4 bases and 3 bases, in that order; junction bases with no gene match: 10. The germline V gene has CDR1 MNHEY and CDR2 SVGEGT. This CDR3 reads CASSSQTIAGKETQYF. DNA for the CDR3: TGTGCCAGCAGTTCCCAGACAATAGCGGGAAAAGAGACCCAGTACTTC.

The rearrangement links TRBV24-1 to TRBJ2-1; D is undetermined. The CDR3 consists of 13 residues. V was cut by 7 bases and J by 7 bases, with 13 bases left in between. CDR1 and CDR2 from the germline V gene are KGHDR and SFDVKD. The chain's CDR3 is CATSGPGWNEQFF. The CDR3 bases are TGTGCCACCAGCGGACCGGGCTGGAATGAGCAGTTCTTC.

The sample holds a few counts of this clonotype. The J gene is TRBJ1-1, the V gene TRBV11-2; a possible D gene is TRBD1 (6 bases). The CDR3 extends over 16 amino acids. Germline CDR1 is SGHAT and CDR2 is FQNNGV. Trimming took off 1 base at V and 4 bases at J, with 16 bases between the two ends. In DNA form, the CDR3 reads TGTGCCAGCAGCTTAGTGCAGAGAACAGGGATCACTGAAGCTTTCTTT. It translates to CASSLVQRTGITEAFF.

The table lists this clonotype with a few counts. The rearrangement joins TRBV20-1 to TRBJ1-5; unclear D gene. The CDR3 extends over 14 amino acids. Trimming cost V 3 bases and J 0 bases, with 9 bases left between them. Germline V gene sequence: CDR1 DFQATT, CDR2 SNEGSKA (reference sequence). The CDR3 nucleotides are TGCAGTGCTAGGCCGAGCGGTAGCAATCAGCCCCAGCATTTT. Translated, it gives CSARPSGSNQPQHF.

This clonotype is judged medium-sized. The chain employs TRBV29-1 and TRBJ2-3, with D perhaps TRBD1 (6 bases). CDR3 length equals 13 residues. V was trimmed by 5 bases and J by 4 bases, leaving 13 bases between them. Germline V lookup: CDR1 SQVTM, CDR2 ANQGSEA. In DNA, the CDR3 is TGCAGCGTTTCCTTGGGGGCAGCAGATACGCAGTATTTT. Amino acid sequence: CSVSLGAADTQYF.

In its sample, this clonotype was seen a few times. The chain uses TRBV6-2 or TRBV6-3 and TRBJ1-1; no reliable D call. Germline V CDR1 and CDR2: MNHEY, SVGEGT. The V and J ends lost 2 bases and 1 base respectively, with 5 bases between them. The CDR3 extends over 13 amino acids. Written as DNA, the CDR3 is TGTGCCAGCAGTTACGGGAGGAACACTGAAGCTTTCTTT. Protein product: CASSYGRNTEAFF.

The table lists this clonotype with many counts. The CDR3 loop is CASSAGWRTEAFF. In nucleotides, the CDR3 is TGTGCCAGCAGCGCGGGTTGGCGCACTGAAGCTTTCTTT. The chain is built from TRBV7-2 and TRBJ1-1; no clear D gene. CDR3 length: 13 amino acids. Germline values: CDR1 SGHTA, CDR2 FQGNSA. Trimming took 5 bases from V and 4 from J, leaving 11 bases between them.

This clonotype was picked up a small number of times. This rearrangement joins TRBV20-1 to TRBJ2-7; tentatively, D is TRBD2 (5 bases). The CDR3 has 16 amino acids. Per germline, CDR1 DFQATT and CDR2 SNEGSKA (reference sequence). V was pared by 1 base and J by 7 bases, with 23 bases between. The CDR3 region is CSARAHHHERAEEQYF. The DNA of the CDR3 is TGCAGTGCTAGAGCCCACCATCACGAACGAGCGGAAGAGCAGTACTTC.

This clonotype was recorded many times. The chain is built from TRBV28 and TRBJ2-2, with a tentative D call TRBD1 (6 bases). Trimming removed 6 bases from V and 6 bases from J, with 17 bases in between. CDR1 is MDHEN and CDR2 is SYDVKM in the germline V gene. The CDR3 is made up of 15 amino acids. CDR3 in amino acids: CASRYTGTKSGELFF. The CDR3 coding sequence is TGTGCCAGCAGGTATACCGGGACAAAGTCCGGGGAGCTGTTTTTT.

The chain uses TRBV11-2 and TRBJ2-1; tentative D call: TRBD2 (6 bases). The CDR3 is 16 amino acids. The V end lost 4 bases, the J end lost 3 bases, and 16 bases lay between the germline ends. CDR1 SGHAT and CDR2 FQNNGV come from the germline V gene. CDR3 DNA sequence: TGTGCCAGCAGCTGGGGAGCGGGCGTAGGCTACAATGAGCAGTTCTTC. This codes for CASSWGAGVGYNEQFF.